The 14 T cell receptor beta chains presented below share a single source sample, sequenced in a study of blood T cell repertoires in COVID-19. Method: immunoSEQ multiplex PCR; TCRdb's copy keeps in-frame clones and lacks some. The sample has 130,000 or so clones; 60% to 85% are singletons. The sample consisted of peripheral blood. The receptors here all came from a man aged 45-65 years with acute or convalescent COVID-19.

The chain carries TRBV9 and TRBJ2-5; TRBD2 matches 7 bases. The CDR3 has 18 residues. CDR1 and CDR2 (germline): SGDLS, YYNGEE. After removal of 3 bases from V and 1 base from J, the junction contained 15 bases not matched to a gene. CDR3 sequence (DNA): TGTGCCAGCAGCGGGGCAGTAGGGCTAGCGGCGACCCAAGAGACCCAGTACTTC. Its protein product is CASSGAVGLAATQETQYF.

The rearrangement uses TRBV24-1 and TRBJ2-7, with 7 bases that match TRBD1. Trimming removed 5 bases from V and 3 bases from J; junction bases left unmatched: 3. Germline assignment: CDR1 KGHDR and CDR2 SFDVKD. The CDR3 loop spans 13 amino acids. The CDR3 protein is CATSVTGDYEQYF. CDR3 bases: TGTGCCACCAGTGTAACAGGGGACTACGAGCAGTACTTC.

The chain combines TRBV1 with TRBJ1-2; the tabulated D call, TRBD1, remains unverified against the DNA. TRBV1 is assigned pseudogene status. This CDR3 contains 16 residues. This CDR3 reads CTSSQATGGGNYGYTF. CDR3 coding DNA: TGCACCAGCAGCCAGGCAACAGGGGGTGGTAACTATGGCTACACCTTC.

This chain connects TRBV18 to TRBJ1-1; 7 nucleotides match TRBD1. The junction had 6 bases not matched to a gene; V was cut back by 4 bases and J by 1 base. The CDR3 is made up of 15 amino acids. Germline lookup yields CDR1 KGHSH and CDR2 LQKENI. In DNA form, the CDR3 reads TGTGCCAGCTCACGGGGAACAGGGGCGAACACTGAAGCTTTCTTT. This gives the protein CASSRGTGANTEAFF.

The CDR3 coding sequence is TGTGCCATCAGTGAGTCGGAGGGTCGCGAGCAGTACGTC. Its translation: CAISESEGREQYV. The chain employs TRBV10-3 and TRBJ2-7, with D perhaps TRBD2 (6 bases). The germline V gene encodes CDR1 ENHRY and CDR2 SYGVKD. The CDR3 is 13 residues long. V was clipped by 0 bases and J by 6 bases, with 9 bases between them.

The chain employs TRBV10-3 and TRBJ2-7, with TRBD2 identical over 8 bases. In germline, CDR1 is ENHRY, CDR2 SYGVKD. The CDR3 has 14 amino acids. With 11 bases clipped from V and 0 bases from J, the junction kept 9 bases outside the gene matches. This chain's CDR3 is CAVQRGGTSYEQYF. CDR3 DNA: TGTGCCGTACAGCGCGGGGGGACCTCCTACGAGCAGTACTTC.

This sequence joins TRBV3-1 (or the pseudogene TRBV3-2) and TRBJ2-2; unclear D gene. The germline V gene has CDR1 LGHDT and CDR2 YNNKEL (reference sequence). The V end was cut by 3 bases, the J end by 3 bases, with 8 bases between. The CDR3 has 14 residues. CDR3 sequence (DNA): TGTGCCAGCAGCCATCACAGCCACACCGGGGAGCTGTTTTTT. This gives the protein CASSHHSHTGELFF.

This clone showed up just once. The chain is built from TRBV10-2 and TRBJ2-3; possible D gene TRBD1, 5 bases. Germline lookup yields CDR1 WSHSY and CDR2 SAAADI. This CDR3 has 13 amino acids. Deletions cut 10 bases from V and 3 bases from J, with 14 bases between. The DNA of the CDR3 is TGCGCCATAGGGGTGTCTAATACAGATACGCAGTATTTT. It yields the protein CAIGVSNTDTQYF.

The CDR3: CASSRGQGSSGANVLTF. The CDR3, as DNA: TGTGCCAGTAGTCGAGGACAGGGGTCCTCTGGGGCCAACGTCCTGACTTTC. The genes are TRBV19 and TRBJ2-6, with 9 bases aligning to TRBD1. The CDR3 loop spans 17 amino acids. V lost 5 bases and J lost 0; bases outside the gene matches: 5. Per germline, CDR1 LNHDA and CDR2 SQIVND (reference sequence).

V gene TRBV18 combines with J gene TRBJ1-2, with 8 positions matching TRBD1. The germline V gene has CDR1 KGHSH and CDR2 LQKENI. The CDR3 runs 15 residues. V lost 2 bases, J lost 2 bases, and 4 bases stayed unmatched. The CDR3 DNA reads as TGTGCCAGCTCACCAAATGGACAGGGAAACTATGGCTACACCTTC. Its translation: CASSPNGQGNYGYTF.

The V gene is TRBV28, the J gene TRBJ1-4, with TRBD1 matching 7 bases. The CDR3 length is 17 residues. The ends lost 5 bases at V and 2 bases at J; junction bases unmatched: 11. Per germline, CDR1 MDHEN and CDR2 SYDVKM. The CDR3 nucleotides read TGTGCCAGCAGTCCACGGACAGGTATCCGTACTAATGAAAAACTGTTTTTT. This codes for CASSPRTGIRTNEKLFF. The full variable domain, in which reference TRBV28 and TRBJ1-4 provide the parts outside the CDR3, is DVKVTQSSRYLVKRTGEKVFLECVQDMDHENMFWYRQDPGLGLRLIYFSYDVKMKEKGDIPEGYSVSREKKERFSLILESASTNQTSMYLCASSPRTGIRTNEKLFFGSGTQLSVL.

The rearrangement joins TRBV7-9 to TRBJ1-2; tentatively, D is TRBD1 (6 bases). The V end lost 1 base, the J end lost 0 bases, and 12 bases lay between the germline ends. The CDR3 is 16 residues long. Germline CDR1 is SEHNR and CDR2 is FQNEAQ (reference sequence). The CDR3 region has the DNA TGTGCCAGCAGCTTAGTGGGGGCCCCTGCTAACTATGGCTACACCTTC. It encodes CASSLVGAPANYGYTF.

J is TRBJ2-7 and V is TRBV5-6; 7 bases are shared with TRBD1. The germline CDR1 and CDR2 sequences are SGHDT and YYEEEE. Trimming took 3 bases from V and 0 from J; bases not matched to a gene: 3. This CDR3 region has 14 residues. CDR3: CASSSRQGSYEQYF. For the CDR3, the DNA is TGTGCCAGCAGCTCTAGACAGGGCTCCTACGAGCAGTACTTC.

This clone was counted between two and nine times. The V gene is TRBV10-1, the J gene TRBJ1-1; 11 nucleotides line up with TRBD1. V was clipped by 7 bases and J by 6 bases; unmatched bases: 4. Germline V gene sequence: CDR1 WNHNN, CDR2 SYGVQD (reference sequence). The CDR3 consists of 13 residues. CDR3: CASTGQGASEAFF. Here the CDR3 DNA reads TGCGCCAGCACTGGACAGGGGGCATCTGAAGCTTTCTTT.